A single sample is the source of the 27 T cell receptor beta chains below, sequenced in a study of blood T cell repertoires in COVID-19. The assay was immunoSEQ multiplex PCR, and TCRdb's table has in-frame clones only and misses some. The table shows about 220,000 clones, with 75% to 85% occurring only once. Sequencing was performed on peripheral blood. These receptors all stem from an older woman with COVID-19, enrolled during active disease.

The V and J genes are TRBV7-9 and TRBJ2-2; D is possibly TRBD1 (6 bases). Germline-derived CDR1 and CDR2 are SEHNR and FQNEAQ (reference sequence). V dropped 1 base and J dropped 6 bases, with 12 bases sitting between them. The CDR3 runs 15 residues. CDR3 coding DNA: TGTGCCAGCAGCTTAGGGGCAGGGGACGCCGGGGAGCTGTTTTTT. It codes for CASSLGAGDAGELFF.

The genes are TRBV29-1 and TRBJ1-5; 9 nucleotides match TRBD1. Trimming at V came to 6 bases and at J to 6 bases, leaving 6 bases not matched to a gene. CDR1 is SQVTM and CDR2 is ANQGSEA in the germline V gene. This CDR3 spans 13 amino acids. The CDR3 bases are TGCAGCGTCAGGGACAGGGATATTCAGCCCCAGCATTTT. This gives the protein CSVRDRDIQPQHF.

The genes are TRBV27 and TRBJ2-1; no clear D gene. Trimming stripped 6 bases from V and 10 bases from J, with 16 bases between. The CDR3 runs to 13 residues. Germline V gene lookup returns CDR1 MNHEY and CDR2 SMNVEV (reference sequence). The CDR3 DNA follows: TGTGCCAGCAGACCTACGTCTGAGGAAGAGCAGTTCTTC. It codes for CASRPTSEEEQFF.

The rearrangement uses TRBV9 and TRBJ2-2; the match to TRBD1 covers 7 bases. The germline V gene encodes CDR1 SGDLS and CDR2 YYNGEE. V gave up 3 bases and J gave up 2 bases; unmatched junction bases: 10. The CDR3 contains 17 residues. The CDR3 sequence is CASSARGQLLNTGELFF. The DNA for the CDR3 is TGTGCCAGCAGCGCCCGGGGACAGCTACTAAACACCGGGGAGCTGTTTTTT.

The rearrangement joins TRBV5-1 to TRBJ2-5, with D perhaps TRBD2 (6 bases). Trimming cost V 2 bases and J 4 bases, with 9 bases left between them. Per germline, CDR1 SGHRS and CDR2 YFSETQ. This CDR3 region has 13 residues. The DNA for the CDR3 is TGCGCCAGCAGCTTCCAGGGAGGAGAGACCCAGTACTTC. This translates into CASSFQGGETQYF.

The chain uses TRBV12-1 and TRBJ2-1; TRBD2, the table's D call, was not compared with the DNA. TRBV12-1 has pseudogene status. The CDR3 covers 22 residues. The CDR3 DNA sequence: TGTGCCAGCAGCCTGAAGGACCGCTGGGGTGTATTGTTAGCGGGAGGGCCATATGAGCAGTTCTTC. Its protein product is CASSLKDRWGVLLAGGPYEQFF.

V is TRBV4-3 and J is TRBJ1-1, with D perhaps matching TRBD1 (5 bases). The CDR3 loop spans 15 amino acids. Germline V lookup: CDR1 LGHNA, CDR2 YSLEER. V was clipped by 0 bases and J by 4 bases, with 12 bases between them. CDR3 nucleotides: TGCGCCAGCAGCCAAGAAGAGACAGCCAGCACTGAAGCTTTCTTT. This codes for CASSQEETASTEAFF.

This chain joins TRBV19 and TRBJ2-7, with 7 positions matching TRBD1. The CDR3 is 14 residues long. Looked up from germline, CDR1 is LNHDA and CDR2 is SQIVND (reference sequence). J was trimmed by 6 bases and V by 10 bases; bases with no gene match: 15. CDR3 bases: TGTGCCACTTCAGAGAACAGACAGGGCTCCGAGCAGTACTTC. Translated, it gives CATSENRQGSEQYF.

The chain recombines TRBV5-1 with TRBJ1-4; 7 nucleotides agree with TRBD1. The germline V gene has CDR1 SGHRS and CDR2 YFSETQ. The CDR3 has 16 residues. Losses at the gene ends were 0 bases for V and 2 bases for J; bases not matched to a gene: 4. The CDR3 here is CASSLAGTVTNEKLFF. The CDR3 bases are TGCGCCAGCAGCTTGGCCGGGACAGTTACTAATGAAAAACTGTTTTTT.

V and J are TRBV6-2 or TRBV6-3 and TRBJ1-1, with unresolved D. The germline V gene has CDR1 MNHEY and CDR2 SVGEGT. The CDR3 is 14 amino acids. Trimming removed 4 bases from V and 0 bases from J, with 9 bases in between. CDR3 region: CASSFRSMNTEAFF. CDR3 bases: TGTGCCAGCAGTTTTCGGTCCATGAACACTGAAGCTTTCTTT.

CDR3 protein: CASSLAAGRGPTDTQYF. In DNA form, the CDR3 reads TGTGCCAGCAGCTTAGCGGCGGGACGGGGCCCCACAGATACGCAGTATTTT. This chain joins TRBV7-2 and TRBJ2-3, with D maybe TRBD2 (6 bases). V gave up 0 bases and J gave up 2 bases, with 15 bases separating them. The germline gives CDR1 SGHTA, CDR2 FQGNSA. The CDR3 has 17 residues.

This clone was seen only once. The gene calls are TRBV5-4 and TRBJ2-5; D is possibly TRBD1 (6 bases). Deletions cut 4 bases from V and 1 base from J, with 14 bases between. CDR1 is SGHNT, CDR2 YYREEE, per germline (reference sequence). The CDR3 consists of 15 residues. The CDR3 loop is CASSRTGHSQETQYF. The DNA of the CDR3 is TGTGCCAGCAGCCGAACGGGACACAGCCAAGAGACCCAGTACTTC. The whole variable domain, remainder taken from reference TRBV5-4 and TRBJ2-5, is ETGVTQSPTHLIKTRGQQVTLRCSSQSGHNTVSWYQQALGQGPQFIFQYYREEENGRGNFPPRFSGLQFPNYSSELNVNALELDDSALYLCASSRTGHSQETQYFGPGTRLLVL.

This clone has more than one count but fewer than ten. This chain joins TRBV4-1 and TRBJ1-1, with D unresolved. The CDR3 has 14 amino acids. The V end lost 0 bases, the J end lost 1 base, and 6 bases lay between the germline ends. Germline assignment: CDR1 MGHRA and CDR2 YSYEKL. Written as DNA, the CDR3 is TGCGCCAGCAGCCAAGACCACGGGAACACTGAAGCTTTCTTT. Encoded protein: CASSQDHGNTEAFF.

V and J are TRBV6-2 or TRBV6-3 and TRBJ1-5, with 8 positions matching TRBD1. With 4 bases clipped from V and 0 bases from J, the junction kept 14 bases outside the gene matches. Germline V CDR1 and CDR2: MNHEY, SVGEGT. The CDR3 runs to 19 residues. The CDR3 region has the DNA TGTGCCAGCAGTTGGCGCCGGGACAGGCCCAATTATAGCAATCAGCCCCAGCATTTT. Encoded protein: CASSWRRDRPNYSNQPQHF.

In its sample, this clone was seen a few times. V is TRBV7-2 and J is TRBJ1-5, with D perhaps TRBD1 (5 bases). This CDR3 is 15 amino acids long. Trimming stripped 1 base from V and 3 bases from J, with 10 bases between. Germline CDR1 reads SGHTA; CDR2 reads FQGNSA. CDR3 region: CASSLVGTTNQPQHF. DNA for the CDR3: TGTGCCAGCAGCTTAGTTGGGACTACCAATCAGCCCCAGCATTTT.

As for this clone: Different DNA sequences within this sample yield the same CDR3. The CDR3 is CATSRDRATNEKLFF. The CDR3 DNA reads as TGTGCCACCAGCAGGGACAGGGCCACTAATGAAAAACTGTTTTTT. The chain couples TRBV15 to TRBJ1-4; 8 positions agree with TRBD1. This CDR3 is 15 amino acids long. V lost 3 bases to trimming and J lost 2 bases; unmatched junction nucleotides: 2. The germline V gene has CDR1 LNHNV and CDR2 YYDKDF (reference sequence).

This chain connects TRBV4-3 to TRBJ2-7; 10 nucleotides match TRBD1. The germline V gene has CDR1 LGHNA and CDR2 YSLEER. V lost 1 base to trimming and J lost 3 bases; unmatched junction nucleotides: 3. This CDR3 comprises 15 residues. In DNA, the CDR3 is TGCGCCAGCAGCCAAGGGACAGGGGGAAACTACGAGCAGTACTTC. It is translated as CASSQGTGGNYEQYF.

This clone has just one count. V is TRBV5-1 and J is TRBJ1-1, with 10 bases lining up with TRBD1. Trimming cost V 4 bases and J 1 base; bases outside gene matches: 4. There are 15 residues in the CDR3. In germline, CDR1 is SGHRS, CDR2 YFSETQ. The CDR3 DNA follows: TGCGCCAGCAGCAGGACAGGGGGTTGGAACACTGAAGCTTTCTTT. This translates into CASSRTGGWNTEAFF.

The rearrangement joins TRBV4-1 to TRBJ2-1, with TRBD1 identical over 7 bases. The CDR3 is 16 residues long. V was clipped by 4 bases and J by 9 bases; unmatched bases: 15. From germline, CDR1 is MGHRA and CDR2 YSYEKL. CDR3 DNA sequence: TGCGCCAGCAGCCTCCCGCGAGGAACAGGGGCGGGTGAGCAGTTCTTC. Protein sequence: CASSLPRGTGAGEQFF.

The CDR3 region is CASSSGGQFNYGYTF. CDR3 coding DNA: TGCGCCAGCAGCTCGGGGGGGCAGTTCAACTATGGCTACACCTTC. This sequence joins TRBV4-3 and TRBJ1-2; tentative D call: TRBD1 (6 bases). V was trimmed by 5 bases and J by 2 bases, leaving 15 bases between them. This CDR3 spans 15 amino acids. Looked up from germline, CDR1 is LGHNA and CDR2 is YSLEER.

This clone occurred once. The V call is TRBV6-5, the J call TRBJ1-4, with 7 positions matching TRBD1. This CDR3 is 14 amino acids long. CDR1 is MNHEY, CDR2 SVGAGI, per germline. J was trimmed by 7 bases and V by 2 bases; bases with no gene match: 4. CDR3 DNA sequence: TGTGCCAGCAGTTACCAGGGGGTGGGTGAAAAACTGTTTTTT. As protein: CASSYQGVGEKLFF.

The chain combines TRBV9 with TRBJ1-3, with D perhaps TRBD1 (6 bases). This CDR3 comprises 16 residues. Germline assignment: CDR1 SGDLS and CDR2 YYNGEE. V was pared by 2 bases and J by 4 bases, with 16 bases between. This CDR3 is CASSVGLGARGNTIYF. In DNA, the CDR3 is TGTGCCAGCAGCGTCGGGCTGGGGGCGAGGGGAAACACCATATATTTT. Based on the CDR3 plus reference TRBV9 and TRBJ1-3, the full variable domain is DSGVTQTPKHLITATGQRVTLRCSPRSGDLSVYWYQQSLDQGLQFLIQYYNGEERAKGNILERFSAQQFPDLHSELNLSSLELGDSALYFCASSVGLGARGNTIYFGEGSWLTVV.

This clone was recorded only once. The gene calls are TRBV4-2 and TRBJ1-6; D unclear. Germline V CDR1 and CDR2: LGHNA, YNFKEQ. V was clipped by 2 bases and J by 9 bases, with 17 bases between them. This CDR3 contains 16 residues. The CDR3 loop reads CASSQTTALAGSPLHF. The CDR3 coding sequence is TGTGCCAGCAGCCAAACCACGGCCCTGGCGGGTTCACCCCTCCACTTT.

V and J are TRBV29-1 and TRBJ1-3; no definite D call. CDR1 is SQVTM and CDR2 is ANQGSEA in the germline V gene. Trimming removed 7 bases at V and 3 bases at J, with 13 bases between. This CDR3 region has 13 residues. The CDR3 DNA follows: TGCAGCGCCAACATGAGGAGTGGAAACACCATATATTTT. Translating it yields CSANMRSGNTIYF.

This clone has more than one count but fewer than ten. The rearrangement links TRBV7-8 to TRBJ2-7; D possibly corresponds to TRBD2 (5 bases). Trimming left V 2 bases short and J 7 bases short, with 15 bases between. This CDR3 region has 14 residues. Germline values: CDR1 SGHVS, CDR2 FQNEAQ. CDR3 residues: CASSLRAGLLEQYF. The CDR3, as DNA: TGTGCCAGCAGCTTAAGGGCGGGCTTGTTAGAGCAGTACTTC. The entire variable domain, with the rest obtained from reference TRBV7-8 and TRBJ2-7, is as follows: GAGVSQSPRYKVAKRGQDVALRCDPISGHVSLFWYQQALGQGPEFLTYFQNEAQLDKSGLPSDRFFAERPEGSVSTLKIQRTQQEDSAVYLCASSLRAGLLEQYFGPGTRLTVT.

The chain couples TRBV19 to TRBJ1-2, with D possibly being TRBD1 (6 bases). The CDR3 is 15 amino acids. Germline assignment: CDR1 LNHDA and CDR2 SQIVND (reference sequence). The V end was cut by 2 bases, the J end by 6 bases, with 16 bases between. The CDR3 reads CASSIPGQPVDGYTF. In nucleotides, the CDR3 is TGTGCCAGTAGTATACCCGGACAGCCCGTGGATGGCTACACCTTC.

This chain uses TRBV7-2 with TRBJ2-2, with 10 bases that match TRBD2. Germline values: CDR1 SGHTA, CDR2 FQGNSA. Trimming cost V 1 base and J 5 bases; bases outside gene matches: 10. The length of the CDR3 is 18 residues. The CDR3 DNA is TGTGCCAGCAGCTTAGATCCCTATAGCGGGAGGAAAACCGGGGAGCTGTTTTTT. Residues: CASSLDPYSGRKTGELFF.